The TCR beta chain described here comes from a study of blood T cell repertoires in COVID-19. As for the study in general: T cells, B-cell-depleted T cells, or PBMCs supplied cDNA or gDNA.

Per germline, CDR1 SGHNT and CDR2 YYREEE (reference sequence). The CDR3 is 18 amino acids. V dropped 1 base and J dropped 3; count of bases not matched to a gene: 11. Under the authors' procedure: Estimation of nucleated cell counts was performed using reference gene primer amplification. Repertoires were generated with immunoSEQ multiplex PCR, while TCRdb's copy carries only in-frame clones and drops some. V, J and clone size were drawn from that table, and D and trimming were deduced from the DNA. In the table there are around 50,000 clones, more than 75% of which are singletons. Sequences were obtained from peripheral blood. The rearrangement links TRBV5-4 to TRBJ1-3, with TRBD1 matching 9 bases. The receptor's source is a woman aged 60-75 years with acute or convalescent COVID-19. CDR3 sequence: CASSLWDREPLFGNTIYF. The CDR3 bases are TGTGCCAGCAGCTTGTGGGACAGGGAACCCCTTTTTGGAAACACCATATATTTT.